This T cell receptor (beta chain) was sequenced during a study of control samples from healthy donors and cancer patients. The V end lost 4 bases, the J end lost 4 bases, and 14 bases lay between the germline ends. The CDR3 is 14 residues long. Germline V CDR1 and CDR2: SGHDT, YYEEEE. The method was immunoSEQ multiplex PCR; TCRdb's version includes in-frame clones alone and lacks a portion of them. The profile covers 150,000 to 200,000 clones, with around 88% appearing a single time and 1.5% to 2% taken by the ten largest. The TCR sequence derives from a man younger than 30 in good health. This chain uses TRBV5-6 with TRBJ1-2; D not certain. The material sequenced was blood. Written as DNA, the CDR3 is TGTGCCAGCAGCCTACGACTGCTGCCCTATGGCTACACCTTC. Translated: CASSLRLLPYGYTF.